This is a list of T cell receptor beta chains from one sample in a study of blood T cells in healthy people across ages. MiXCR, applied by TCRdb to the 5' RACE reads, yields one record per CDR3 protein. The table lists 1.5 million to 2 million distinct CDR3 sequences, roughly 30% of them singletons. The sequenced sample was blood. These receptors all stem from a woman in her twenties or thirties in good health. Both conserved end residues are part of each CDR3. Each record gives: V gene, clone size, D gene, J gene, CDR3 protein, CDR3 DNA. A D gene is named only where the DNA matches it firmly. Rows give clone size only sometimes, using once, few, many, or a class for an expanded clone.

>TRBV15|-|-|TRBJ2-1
CATSSTLGRGRGNEQFF
TGTGCCACCAGCTCAACCTTGGGCAGGGGCCGAGGGAATGAGCAGTTCTTC
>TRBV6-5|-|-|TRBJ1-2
CASRKVGAGYTF
TGTGCCAGCAGAAAAGTGGGCGCGGGCTACACCTTC
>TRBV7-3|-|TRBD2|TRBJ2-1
CASSLLAGEVYNEQFF
TGTGCCAGCAGTTTACTAGCGGGGGAAGTCTACAATGAGCAGTTCTTC
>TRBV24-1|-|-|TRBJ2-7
CATSDSRQSSYEQYF
TGTGCCACCAGTGATTCCAGACAGAGCTCCTACGAGCAGTACTTC
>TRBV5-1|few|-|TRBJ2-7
CASRLGQGFYEQYF
TGCGCCAGCAGATTGGGGCAGGGATTCTACGAGCAGTACTTC
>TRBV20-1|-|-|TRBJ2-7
CSGPRGAEQYF
TGCAGCGGGCCCAGGGGCGCGGAGCAGTACTTC
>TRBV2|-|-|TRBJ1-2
CASREGRANYGYTF
TGTGCCAGCCGGGAGGGACGGGCTAACTATGGCTACACCTTC
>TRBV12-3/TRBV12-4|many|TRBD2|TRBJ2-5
CASSLASGGKETQYF
TGTGCCAGCAGTTTGGCTAGCGGGGGGAAAGAGACCCAGTACTTC
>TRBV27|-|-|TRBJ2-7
CASSLSVLNEQYF
TGTGCCAGCAGTTTATCGGTTCTGAACGAGCAGTACTTC
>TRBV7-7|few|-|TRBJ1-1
CASSPLPRGKGKTEAFF
TGTGCCAGCAGCCCGCTCCCTAGGGGGAAGGGGAAGACTGAAGCTTTCTTT
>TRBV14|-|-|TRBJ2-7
CASSQDKKGFDEQYF
TGTGCCAGCAGCCAAGATAAGAAGGGGTTCGACGAGCAGTACTTC
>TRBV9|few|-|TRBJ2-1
CASTTGASSYNEQFF
TGTGCCAGCACCACGGGGGCCAGCTCCTACAATGAGCAGTTCTTC
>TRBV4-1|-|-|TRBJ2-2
CASSFWAGNTGELFF
TGCGCCAGCAGCTTCTGGGCAGGGAACACCGGGGAGCTGTTTTTT
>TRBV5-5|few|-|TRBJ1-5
CASSLEGGIGQPQHF
TGTGCCAGCAGCCTCGAGGGGGGGATAGGTCAGCCCCAGCATTTT
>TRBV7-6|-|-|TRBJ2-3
CASSTSLTDTRYF
TGTGCCAGCAGCACTTCCCTCACAGATACGCGGTATTTT
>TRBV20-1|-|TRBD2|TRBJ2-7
CSAKRGLAGKYEQYF
TGCAGTGCCAAGAGGGGACTAGCGGGAAAGTACGAGCAGTACTTC
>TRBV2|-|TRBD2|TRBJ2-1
CASSPKRALGGNEQFF
TGTGCCAGCAGTCCTAAGCGGGCCTTGGGGGGGAATGAGCAGTTCTTC
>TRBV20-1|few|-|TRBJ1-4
CSDSGTQSEKLFF
TGCAGTGACTCCGGGACACAATCTGAAAAACTGTTTTTT
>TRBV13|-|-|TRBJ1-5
CASSLDAGTPQHF
TGTGCCAGCAGCTTAGATGCAGGGACTCCCCAGCATTTT
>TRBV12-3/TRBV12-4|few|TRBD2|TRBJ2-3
CASRVAGAADTQYF
TGTGCCAGCAGAGTAGCGGGAGCCGCAGATACGCAGTATTTT
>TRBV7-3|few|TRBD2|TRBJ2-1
CASSPRGLAGGGEQFF
TGTGCCAGCAGCCCCCGGGGACTAGCGGGAGGTGGTGAGCAGTTCTTC
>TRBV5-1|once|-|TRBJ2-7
CASSWGHQLSYEQYF
TGCGCCAGCAGCTGGGGACACCAACTCTCCTACGAGCAGTACTTC
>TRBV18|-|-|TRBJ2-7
CASSPPQARLDSYEQYF
TGTGCCAGCTCACCACCCCAGGCTAGGCTCGACTCCTACGAGCAGTACTTC
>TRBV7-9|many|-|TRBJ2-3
CASSLQGTSTDTQYF
TGTGCCAGCAGCCTACAAGGAACTAGCACAGATACGCAGTATTTT
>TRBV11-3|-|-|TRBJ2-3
CASSTDRRHTQYF
TGTGCCAGCAGCACCGACAGGAGGCATACGCAGTATTTT
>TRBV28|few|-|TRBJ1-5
CASSFRVRGGSQPQHF
TGTGCCAGCAGTTTTCGTGTGAGAGGGGGAAGCCAGCCCCAGCATTTT
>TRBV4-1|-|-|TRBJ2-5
CASSRDPTYLGTQYF
TGCGCCAGCAGCCGAGATCCGACTTACCTTGGGACCCAGTACTTC
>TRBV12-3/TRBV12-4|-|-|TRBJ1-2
CASRIREILNYGYTF
TGTGCCAGCAGGATACGGGAGATATTGAACTATGGCTACACCTTC
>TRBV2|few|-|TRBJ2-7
CASSVVQAGSYEQYF
TGTGCCAGCAGCGTTGTTCAGGCGGGTTCCTACGAGCAGTACTTC
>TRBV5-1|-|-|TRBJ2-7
CASNYQGSESYEQYF
TGCGCCAGCAATTACCAGGGGTCGGAGTCCTACGAGCAGTACTTC
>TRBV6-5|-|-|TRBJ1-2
CASRPRNSNYGYTF
TGTGCCAGCAGGCCAAGAAATTCTAACTATGGCTACACCTTC
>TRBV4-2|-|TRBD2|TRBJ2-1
CASSRGFSGDYNEQFF
TGTGCCAGCAGCCGAGGCTTTAGCGGGGACTACAATGAGCAGTTCTTC
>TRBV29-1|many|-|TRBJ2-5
CSGLTILRETQYF
TGCAGCGGACTGACGATCCTGAGGGAGACCCAGTACTTC
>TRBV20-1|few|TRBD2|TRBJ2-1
CSAPVAGGQAYNEQFF
TGCAGTGCTCCAGTAGCGGGGGGGCAGGCATACAATGAGCAGTTCTTC
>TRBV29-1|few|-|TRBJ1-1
CSVHLTANTEAFF
TGCAGCGTCCACCTAACAGCGAACACTGAAGCTTTCTTT
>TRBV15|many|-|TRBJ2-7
CATSRDKGEQYF
TGTGCCACCAGCAGAGATAAAGGGGAGCAGTACTTC
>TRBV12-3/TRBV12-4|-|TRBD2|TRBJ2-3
CAGSPGGARTDTQYF
TGTGCCGGCAGCCCGGGAGGGGCTCGCACAGATACGCAGTATTTT
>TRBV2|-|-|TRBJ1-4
CASSEASTLATNEKLFF
TGTGCCAGCAGTGAAGCGTCAACCCTTGCAACTAATGAAAAACTGTTTTTT
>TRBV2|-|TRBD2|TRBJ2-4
CASRGDSGRVAKNIQYF
TGTGCCAGCAGGGGGGATAGCGGGAGGGTAGCCAAAAACATTCAGTACTTC
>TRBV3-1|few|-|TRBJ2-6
CASLQASSGANVLTF
TGTGCCAGCCTACAGGCTAGCTCTGGGGCCAACGTCCTGACTTTC
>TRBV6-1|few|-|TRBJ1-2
CASRDSYYGYTF
TGTGCCAGCAGGGACAGCTACTATGGCTACACCTTC
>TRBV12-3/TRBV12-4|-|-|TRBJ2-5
CASRQLAAQETQYF
TGTGCCAGCAGGCAACTAGCAGCTCAAGAGACCCAGTACTTC
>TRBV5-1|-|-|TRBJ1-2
CASSAQDGYTF
TGCGCCAGCAGCGCTCAGGATGGCTACACCTTC
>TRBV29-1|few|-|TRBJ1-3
CSARAGGSGNTIYF
TGCAGCGCCCGAGCGGGAGGGTCTGGAAACACCATATATTTT
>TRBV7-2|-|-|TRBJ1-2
CASSSRPGHYGYTF
TGTGCCAGCAGCTCCCGACCCGGACACTATGGCTACACCTTC
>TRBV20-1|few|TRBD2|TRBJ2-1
CSAREFRRGGYEQFF
TGCAGTGCTAGAGAATTTCGTCGGGGGGGCTATGAGCAGTTCTTC
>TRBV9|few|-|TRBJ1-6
CASSGTAAVNSPLHF
TGTGCCAGCAGCGGGACAGCGGCTGTTAATTCACCCCTCCACTTT
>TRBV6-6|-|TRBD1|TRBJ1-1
CASSSGQGAWDTEAFF
TGTGCCAGCAGTTCAGGACAGGGGGCCTGGGACACTGAAGCTTTCTTT
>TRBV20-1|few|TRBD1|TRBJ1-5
CSGQGARWDNQPQHF
TGCAGTGGCCAGGGGGCAAGGTGGGACAATCAGCCCCAGCATTTT
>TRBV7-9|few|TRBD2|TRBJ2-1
CASSSDGTSGGAYNEQFF
TGTGCCAGCAGCTCGGACGGGACTAGCGGGGGGGCCTACAATGAGCAGTTCTTC
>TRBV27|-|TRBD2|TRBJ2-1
CASMGLAGRTEQFF
TGTGCCAGCATGGGACTAGCGGGACGCACTGAGCAGTTCTTC
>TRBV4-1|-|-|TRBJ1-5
CASSQERGYNQPQHF
TGCGCCAGCAGCCAAGAGAGAGGGTACAATCAGCCCCAGCATTTT
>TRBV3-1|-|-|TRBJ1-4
CASSHGGYEKLFF
TGTGCCAGCAGCCATGGGGGATACGAAAAACTGTTTTTT
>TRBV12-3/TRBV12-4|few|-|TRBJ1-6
CASSFEQGSSPLHF
TGTGCCAGCAGTTTTGAGCAGGGGAGTTCACCCCTCCACTTT
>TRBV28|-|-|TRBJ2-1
CASSPRVPSAYNEQFF
TGTGCCAGCAGTCCCAGGGTTCCTAGTGCCTACAATGAGCAGTTCTTC
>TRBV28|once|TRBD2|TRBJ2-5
CASTKGLADTYKQYF
TGTGCCAGCACCAAAGGGCTAGCGGATACCTACAAGCAGTACTTC
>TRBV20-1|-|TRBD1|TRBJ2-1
CSALWTGRQFF
TGCAGTGCTTTATGGACAGGGAGGCAGTTCTTC